These 13 T cell receptor beta chains were all obtained from the same sample, sequenced in a study of blood T cells in healthy people across ages. Combining a sample-barcoded 5' primer with a J-beta primer mix, a second PCR ran for about 7 to 11 cycles. TCRdb re-called the 5' RACE reads through MiXCR, storing one row per CDR3 protein. The sample yields roughly 1,500,000 distinct CDR3 sequences, roughly 30% seen once. Sequenced sample: blood. The receptors were gathered from a woman in her twenties or thirties in good health.

This rearrangement joins TRBV20-1 to TRBJ2-1, with 8 bases matching TRBD2. The length of the CDR3 is 16 residues. J gave up 7 bases and V 2 bases, and 13 bases lay outside the gene matches. The germline V gene has CDR1 DFQATT and CDR2 SNEGSKA (reference sequence). CDR3 sequence: CSARSLAGYYNNEQFF. The CDR3 DNA follows: TGCAGTGCTAGATCCCTAGCGGGCTACTACAATAATGAGCAGTTCTTC.

The J gene is TRBJ2-2, the V gene TRBV12-3 or TRBV12-4; 16 bases agree with TRBD2. The CDR3 length is 19 residues. V trimming: 5 bases; J trimming: 1 base; junction bases outside the gene matches: 7. The CDR3 region has the DNA TGTGCCAGCAGTACCGGGACTAGCGGGAGGGCCGGGAACACCGGGGAGCTGTTTTTT. It translates to CASSTGTSGRAGNTGELFF.

A remark on this clonotype: A much larger clone lies a single base off, so this may be a read error. The V gene is TRBV10-3, the J gene TRBJ2-7; 7 positions match TRBD1. The CDR3 is 16 residues long. Per germline, CDR1 ENHRY and CDR2 SYGVKD. The CDR3 nucleotides read TGTGCCACCAGTGAATCGGGACAGAGGTTTACCTACGAGCAGTACTTC. As protein: CATSESGQRFTYEQYF.

The chain is built from TRBV4-1 and TRBJ1-2, with D perhaps TRBD1 (5 bases). Trimming stripped 1 base from V and 2 bases from J, with 11 bases between. Germline assignment: CDR1 MGHRA and CDR2 YSYEKL. This CDR3 contains 15 residues. CDR3 coding DNA: TGCGCCAGCAGCCAAGGCTTCAGGGTAAACTATGGCTACACCTTC. Its protein product is CASSQGFRVNYGYTF.

For this clonotype: A much larger clone differs from this one at a single base, so this may be a read error. The chain is built from TRBV29-1 and TRBJ2-1, with TRBD1 as a possible D gene (5 bases). The DNA end is a closer match to TRBJ2-7, so the J assignment may be wrong. The V gene's germline CDR1 is SQVTM and CDR2 ANQGSEA. CDR3 length: 14 residues. CDR3 residues: CSVAGSSGYNEQYF. The CDR3 nucleotides are TGCAGCGTAGCAGGGTCCTCCGGGTACAATGAGCAGTACTTC.

The chain couples TRBV20-1 to TRBJ1-1; D may be TRBD1 (6 bases). Trimming pared 8 bases from V and 4 bases from J, leaving 20 bases between. Germline V gene sequence: CDR1 DFQATT, CDR2 SNEGSKA (reference sequence). This CDR3 contains 14 residues. The CDR3 DNA reads as TGCAGTCCCGCGGGCCGTACAGGGCTCACTGAAGCTTTCTTT. This sequence encodes CSPAGRTGLTEAFF.

This clonotype was seen just once. The genes are TRBV20-1 and TRBJ2-1; 10 bases match TRBD2. The germline CDR1 and CDR2 sequences are DFQATT and SNEGSKA (reference sequence). V lost 0 bases to trimming and J lost 0 bases; unmatched junction nucleotides: 26. The CDR3 spans 24 residues. The CDR3 bases are TGCAGTGCTAGAGAAGAACCCACAACCCTAAGGACTAGCGGCGGACCTAACTCCTACAATGAGCAGTTCTTC. Protein sequence: CSAREEPTTLRTSGGPNSYNEQFF.

With regard to this clonotype: The junction and the germline gene differ at one end; a read error may be behind it. The V gene is TRBV12-3 or TRBV12-4, the J gene TRBJ1-5; 9 positions match TRBD1. This CDR3 region has 14 residues. The CDR3 DNA sequence: TGCGCCAGCACCCGGACAGGGGTAGAGCAGCCCCAGCATTTT. Its protein product is CASTRTGVEQPQHF.

The gene calls are TRBV20-1 and TRBJ2-5; D gene unclear. CDR1 is DFQATT, CDR2 SNEGSKA, per germline (reference sequence). Trimming cost V 1 base and J 5 bases, with 11 bases left between them. This CDR3 spans 13 amino acids. CDR3 sequence: CSARGSGPETQYF. DNA of the CDR3: TGCAGTGCTAGAGGCTCAGGTCCGGAGACCCAGTACTTC.

This clonotype was counted between two and nine times. The V and J genes are TRBV7-2 and TRBJ2-7; unclear D gene. Germline CDR1 and CDR2: SGHTA and FQGNSA. The V end was cut by 5 bases, the J end by 9 bases, with 11 bases between. The CDR3 is 11 residues long. The CDR3: CASSPALVQYF. CDR3 DNA: TGTGCCAGCAGCCCCGCCCTCGTGCAGTACTTC.

J is TRBJ2-5 and V is TRBV7-8; 7 bases fit TRBD2. This CDR3 region has 15 residues. In germline, CDR1 is SGHVS, CDR2 FQNEAQ. With V trimmed by 10 bases and J by 4 bases, 15 bases remained unmatched. The CDR3 loop reads CATRSKRGGGETQYF. In nucleotides, the CDR3 is TGTGCCACCCGCTCAAAGAGGGGCGGGGGAGAGACCCAGTACTTC.

The chain carries TRBV20-1 and TRBJ1-4; D call uncertain. The CDR3 runs to 13 residues. Germline V gives CDR1 DFQATT, CDR2 SNEGSKA (reference sequence). With 6 bases removed from V and 5 bases from J, the gap between germline ends came to 13 bases. CDR3 sequence reads: CSASDLANEKLFF. The CDR3 nucleotides are TGCAGTGCCTCGGACTTGGCCAATGAAAAACTGTTTTTT.

The V gene is TRBV9, the J gene TRBJ2-1; a weak D match, TRBD2 (6 bases). The V end was cut by 2 bases, the J end by 4 bases, with 10 bases between. The length of the CDR3 is 14 residues. CDR1 is SGDLS, CDR2 YYNGEE, per germline. This chain's CDR3 is CASSVGGLYNEQFF. The CDR3 nucleotides read TGTGCCAGCAGCGTCGGGGGATTGTACAATGAGCAGTTCTTC.